This section outlines one T cell receptor beta chain sequence together with its context. The antigen it recognizes is unknown. Base qualities are not recorded, but no much larger clone differs from it by a single base. The reads were generated on an Illumina HiSeq 1500. TCRdb reran the public reads through fastp at Q25 and MiXCR, keeping productive beta chains. CDR3 protein sequences are deduplicated, and each keeps its most common genes and DNA. For this sample there are about 20,000 distinct CDR3 sequences; 42% appear just once. 90% to 95% of the sample is in the top ten clones. Trimming costs V 1 base and J 5 bases, and their ends lie 14 bases apart. The germline V gene specifies LGHNA as CDR1 and YSLEER as CDR2. The CDR3 contains 16 residues, cysteine and phenylalanine counted. The CDR3 DNA has 48 bases and is translated from base 1. This entry comes from a study of T cell repertoires in cytomegalovirus infection (dated by TCRdb to between 2018 and 2020). Concerning the study at large: Alongside well-studied HLA-B-restricted epitopes, the peptide stimulations were aimed at recently identified HLA-C-restricted CMV epitopes, whose presentation resists viral immunomodulation. The HLA type of each donor mattered for the analysis, because public TCR beta signatures pointed to carriage of CMV infection along with the matching HLA type. Study-wide conclusions, independent of this receptor: In both this cohort and an independent approximately 350-donor cohort, the cumulative frequency of public TCR beta family members distinguished carriers of CMV infection plus the relevant HLA type. The ex vivo response was dominated by HLA-C-restricted CMV-specific TCR beta clonotypes, which also provided the single most frequent clonotype in two of eight donors.

What this sample's treatment or condition label stands for: in vitro stimulation with specific CMV peptide epitopes to enrich CMV-specific T cells. Sequenced material: CD8+ T cells from cultured PBMCs, taken from culture after CMV antigen stimulation. Recombination connected TRBV4-3 to TRBJ1-4, with no reliable assignment of the D segment. The sequence derives from a human donor in good health (CMV status not recorded). Some clones in this sample may be carry-over from other donors' samples. The DNA sequence is given as TGCGCCAGCAGCCAAGCTCACCCAAGCCTAAATGAAAAACTGTTTTTT. The encoded protein is CASSQAHPSLNEKLFF.